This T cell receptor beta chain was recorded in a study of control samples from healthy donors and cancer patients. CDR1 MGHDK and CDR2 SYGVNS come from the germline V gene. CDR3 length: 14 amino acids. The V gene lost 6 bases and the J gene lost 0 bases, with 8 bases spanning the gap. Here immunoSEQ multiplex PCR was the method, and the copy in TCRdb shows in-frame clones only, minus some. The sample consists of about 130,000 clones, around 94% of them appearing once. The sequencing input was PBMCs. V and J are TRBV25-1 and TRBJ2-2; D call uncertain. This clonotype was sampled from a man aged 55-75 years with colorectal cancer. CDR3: CASSFQTNTGELFF. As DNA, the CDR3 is TGTGCCAGCAGCTTTCAGACGAACACCGGGGAGCTGTTTTTT.